One T cell receptor (beta chain) is described in this entry. No cognate antigen has been identified for it. No per-base quality is available; no much larger clone lies one base away. The data originate from a study of blood T cells in healthy people across ages (dated by TCRdb to 2015 to 2017). Background on the whole study: In model experiments, roughly one uniquely barcoded TCR beta cDNA molecule per two T cells was captured by template switching. Using deep sequencing normalized with unique cDNA molecular identifiers, the study measured how TCR beta repertoire diversity changes with age. Donors were grouped into four age groups: young (average approximately 15 years), middle-aged (39), aged (around 62) and long-lived (just over 80). To avoid experimental bias, donors of different ages were spread randomly across the sequencing lanes. The study analyzed two additional independent replicas of 1 million unique cDNA reads from the same blood draw for two donors, one aged 18 to 30 and one aged 80 or older.

Overall study results and their limits: Observed TCR beta diversity per million T cells fell roughly linearly with age, and a significant reduction was already apparent by age roughly 40. The long-lived group showed more naive CD4+ T cells, fewer expanded clones and increased TCR diversity than the aged group, suggesting age selection. Observed TCR beta diversity correlated strongly with the percentage of naive T cells measured by flow cytometry. Because profiling used bulk unsorted PBMCs, naive and antigen-experienced compartments could not be compared conclusively. Because the CMV infection status of the donors was unknown, age-related changes in expanded clonotypes may potentially have been confounded. Estimates of total diversity based on one million sequenced T cells were regarded as lower bounds and as underestimates.

The CDR3 numbers 15 residues from cysteine through phenylalanine. CDR3 DNA only is kept here, 45 bases in frame from base 1. The germline V gene gives CDR1 as SGHTA and CDR2 as FQGNSA. Ends trimmed: V by 4 bases, J by 7 bases; bases unmatched to a gene: 13. Systemically healthy Caucasian individuals from Russia, over 30 in total and aged roughly 6 to 95 years, were included as donors. Around 10 milliliters of peripheral blood were collected from each donor into EDTA-treated Vacutainer tubes. Ficoll-Paque density-gradient centrifugation was used to isolate PBMCs, with at least 7 million obtained per sample. Trizol reagent was used to extract total RNA from PBMCs, with at least 6 micrograms per sample. For every donor, an aliquot of PBMCs went through flow cytometry to measure the percentages of naive CD45RAhigh/CD27high T cells. Libraries were built with 5' RACE. Sequenced using an Illumina HiSeq 2500. A second PCR of roughly 7 to 12 cycles was run with a J-beta primer mix and a sample-barcoded 5' primer. A template-switch 5' adaptor carrying 12 random nucleotides introduced a unique molecular identifier onto each TCR beta cDNA molecule. At least 3 million CDR3-containing paired-end reads were obtained from each sample. First-strand cDNA was synthesized from all RNA with the Mint cDNA synthesis kit, primed by a TRBC-specific oligonucleotide. After uracil-DNA glycosylase treatment, a first 18-cycle PCR used universal primers M1SS and BC2_uni_R on all cDNA. Processing in the source paper ran as follows. For normalization, 1 million high-quality reads were randomly selected from each sample, with every read carrying a distinct molecular identifier. Instead of being binned into consensus sequences, reads that shared molecular identifiers were thrown out. MiTCR, run with a Q25 quality threshold and the strictest error-elimination algorithm, handled CDR3 identification, clonotype clustering and error correction. A nonparametric unseen species model with Euler transformation was used to estimate lower-bound total TCR beta diversity. TCRdb passed the public sequencing reads through fastp at Q25 and MiXCR, retaining productive beta sequences. For every CDR3 protein sequence, its rows merge into one entry that carries the most common genes and DNA. These V and J calls rely on TCRdb rather than the paper's analysis. This sample holds some 700,000 distinct CDR3 sequences; roughly 45% were observed only once. Together, the top ten hold 20% to 25% of the sample.

The chain is encoded by TRBV7-2 joined to TRBJ2-7, with 7 middle bases fitting TRBD1. The sequence was obtained from a woman in her sixties or seventies in good health. The sequencing input was blood. The nucleotide sequence is TGTGCCAGCAGCTCCCAAGACAGGGTTGTTAATGAGCAGTACTTC. It is translated as CASSSQDRVVNEQYF.